These T cell receptor beta chains were read from a single sample in a study of blood T cells in healthy people across ages. TCRdb re-called the 5' RACE reads with MiXCR, one entry per CDR3 protein. Among about 2 million distinct CDR3 sequences, around half were seen once, and the ten largest hold 2% to 2.5%. The sequencing input was blood. The origin of the receptors is a middle-aged woman in good health. Both conserved end residues are part of each CDR3. A D gene is named only where the DNA matches it firmly. Clone sizes are given selectively: once, few, many, or a class where the clone is expanded.

- TRBJ1-5 TRBV4-3 few TGCGCCAGCAGCCAAGATTGGCAGGGGTTAAGTCAGCCCCAGCATTTT CASSQDWQGLSQPQHF
- TRBJ1-2 TRBV7-2 - TGTGCCAGCAGCTCGAAGATGGGCAGTCCCTATGGCTACACCTTC CASSSKMGSPYGYTF
- TRBJ2-3 TRBV6-6 - TGTGCCAGCAGTCCTAGGACTTACACAGATACGCAGTATTTT CASSPRTYTDTQYF
TRBD2 TRBJ2-3 TRBV7-2 - TGTGCCAGCAGCTTACTCGCTAGCGGAATGGGCGTAGATACGCAGTATTTT CASSLLASGMGVDTQYF
- TRBJ1-2 TRBV7-6 - TGTGCCAGCAGCGCCCAGGATTTTGACTATGGCTACACCTTC CASSAQDFDYGYTF
- TRBJ2-3 TRBV6-5 - TGTGCCAGCAGTTACCGGGGCGAGGAAGATACGCAGTATTTT CASSYRGEEDTQYF
- TRBJ2-1 TRBV7-8 - TGTGCCAGCGATGACAGGGCGGGGGGTGAGCAGTTCTTC CASDDRAGGEQFF
TRBD2 TRBJ2-1 TRBV6-5 few TGTGCCAGCAGTTACTCGACCGGGGGGGTGAACAATGAGCAGTTCTTC CASSYSTGGVNNEQFF
- TRBJ2-1 TRBV4-3 - TGCGCCAGCAGCCAAGATCTGGACTTCTACAATGAGCAGTTCTTC CASSQDLDFYNEQFF
- TRBJ1-4 TRBV7-2 - TGTGCCAGCAGCTTAGGTCCTCAGCTTGCAACTAATGAAAAACTGTTTTTT CASSLGPQLATNEKLFF
- TRBJ2-7 TRBV20-1 - TGCAGTGCTAGAGGGGGGATGCCGACCTACGAGCAGTACTTC CSARGGMPTYEQYF
- TRBJ2-3 TRBV6-2/TRBV6-3 - TGTGCCAGCTGGGGCTGGGGCACAGATACGCAGTATTTT CASWGWGTDTQYF
- TRBJ1-2 TRBV7-8 - TGTGCCAGCAGCTTTGGCAGGGCGGAAGGCTACACCTTC CASSFGRAEGYTF
TRBD1 TRBJ2-7 TRBV2 - TGTGCCAGCAGTGGAGCCGGGACAGGGACCTACGAGCAGTACTTC CASSGAGTGTYEQYF
- TRBJ2-1 TRBV20-1 - TGCAGTGCTAGATTTATTAGAGGCAACTCCTACAATGAGCAGTTCTTC CSARFIRGNSYNEQFF
- TRBJ2-5 TRBV29-1 few TGCAGCGTTGCGGCCGTTAGCGGAGAGACCCAGTACTTC CSVAAVSGETQYF
- TRBJ2-5 TRBV28 - TGTGCCAGCAGTAGAGGGGCCTTGGGGGAGCAGTACTTC CASSRGALGEQYF
TRBD2 TRBJ2-3 TRBV2 - TGTGCCAGCAGTGTGGGACTAGCCGACCTGTATTTT CASSVGLADLYF
- TRBJ2-3 TRBV6-2/TRBV6-3 - TGTGCCAGCAGTCACGAGACCCTAGGGACAGATACGCAGTATTTT CASSHETLGTDTQYF
- TRBJ1-2 TRBV7-9 - TGTGCCAGCAGCTCGGTCCTAACGGGGGGTGGCTACACCTTC CASSSVLTGGGYTF
- TRBJ2-3 TRBV7-9 - TGTGCCAGCAGCTTATTCATTCGAGACGCGCAGTATTTT CASSLFIRDAQYF
- TRBJ1-2 TRBV6-1 - TGTGCCAGCATTTGGAGGACTAACTATGGCTACACCTTC CASIWRTNYGYTF
- TRBJ2-1 TRBV20-1 - TGCAGTGCTAGGGATATAGAAGGACAGCTCAATGAGCAGTTCTTC CSARDIEGQLNEQFF
- TRBJ2-3 TRBV4-3 - TGCGCCAGCAGCCAAGCACCCTACGAAGCAGATACGCAGTATTTT CASSQAPYEADTQYF
- TRBJ1-2 TRBV28 - TGTGCCAGCAGTTTACTGACAGGTGCGGGCGGCTACACCTTC CASSLLTGAGGYTF
TRBD2 TRBJ2-1 TRBV3-1 - TGTGCCAGCGTAGCCGGACTAGCGAACAATGAGCAGTTCTTC CASVAGLANNEQFF
TRBD1 TRBJ2-3 TRBV11-2 - TGTGCCAGCAGCCGAGGGACAGGACTATACCAAGTGGATACGCAGTATTTT CASSRGTGLYQVDTQYF
TRBD1 TRBJ2-7 TRBV6-2/TRBV6-3 - TGTGCCAGCAGTTACAGGGGGCAATTTTACGAGCAGTACTTC CASSYRGQFYEQYF
TRBD1 TRBJ2-1 TRBV20-1 once TGCAGTGCTGAGGGATTACAGGGGGTCTCCTACAATGAGCAGTTCTTC CSAEGLQGVSYNEQFF
TRBD2 TRBJ2-7 TRBV7-2 - TGTGCCAGCAGGCAAGGGGTAGCGGGGGGACCTACCTACGAGCAGTACTTC CASRQGVAGGPTYEQYF
TRBD1 TRBJ2-3 TRBV12-3/TRBV12-4 many TGTGCCAGCAGCTTACGAGGGGGCACCACAGATACGCAGTATTTT CASSLRGGTTDTQYF
- TRBJ2-4 TRBV20-1 few TGCAGTGCCCCCAGGACCCTGACGACACGGGAGCAGTACTTC CSAPRTLTTREQYF
- TRBJ2-5 TRBV20-1 few TGCAGTGCCCGGGCCGGTCAAGAGACCCAGTACTTC CSARAGQETQYF
- TRBJ2-3 TRBV29-1 - TGCAGCTCGGGCCCGGGCCCGGGCGAAGGTTCGCAGTATTTT CSSGPGPGEGSQYF
- TRBJ2-5 TRBV6-1 few TGTGCCAGCATTCTGGGGGGCCCACAAGAGACCCAGTACTTC CASILGGPQETQYF
TRBD2 TRBJ2-7 TRBV10-1 - TGCGCCAGCAGCTCCGGACTAGCGGGGGCTACCTCCTACGAGCAGTACTTC CASSSGLAGATSYEQYF
- TRBJ2-3 TRBV4-1 once TGCGCCAGCAGCCAAGATCCCCGAGGAGGGGCGCAAGATACGCAGTATTTT CASSQDPRGGAQDTQYF
TRBD1 TRBJ1-2 TRBV12-3/TRBV12-4 few TGTGCCAGCAGTAACCCCGGGACAGCCTATGGCTACACCTTC CASSNPGTAYGYTF
- TRBJ2-7 TRBV28 - TGTGCCAGCAGTTTCCTCCCCCGCCAAGACCAATCCTACGAGCAGTACTTC CASSFLPRQDQSYEQYF
TRBD2 TRBJ2-1 TRBV7-3 - TGTGCCAGCAGCTCCCAAGCGGGGAGGTACAATGAGCAGTTCTTC CASSSQAGRYNEQFF
- TRBJ2-7 TRBV6-6 - TGTGCCAGCAGTTACTCGGTCTGGGGCTACGAGCAGTACTTC CASSYSVWGYEQYF
- TRBJ2-5 TRBV7-2 few TGTGCCAGCAGCATCAAACCCGTGGCGGGGACCCAGTACTTC CASSIKPVAGTQYF